These T cell receptor beta chains were read from a single sample in a study of T cell responses to AZD1222 COVID-19 vaccine. The table came from immunoSEQ multiplex PCR; TCRdb's copy has only in-frame clones and leaves some out. In the table there are some 190,000 clones, roughly 94% of which are singletons. Material: peripheral blood, obtained 28 days after the second dose of the MenACWY control vaccine. The receptors originated from an adult who received the MenACWY meningococcal vaccine as a control. Each CDR3 is given with its conserved first and last residue. D genes are given only for firm matches. Only some rows state a clone size, as once, few, many or a class for expanded clones.

clone_size	d_call	j_call	v_call	cdr3_aa	cdr3_nt
NA	NA	TRBJ2-2	TRBV29-1	CSDLMTGELFF	TGCAGCGACCTTATGACCGGGGAGCTGTTTTTT
NA	TRBD1	TRBJ1-4	TRBV28	CASSLWQGGEKLFF	TGTGCCAGCAGTTTGTGGCAGGGGGGCGAAAAACTGTTTTTT
NA	NA	TRBJ2-3	TRBV19	CASSIGRGRADTQYF	TGTGCCAGTAGTATAGGGCGGGGACGCGCAGATACGCAGTATTTT
NA	NA	TRBJ2-3	TRBV6-5	CASSYGPTGRSDTQYF	TGTGCCAGCAGTTACGGGCCAACGGGGAGATCAGATACGCAGTATTTT
NA	NA	TRBJ2-3	TRBV28	CASSLYSDGSLTDTQYF	TGTGCCAGCAGTTTATACTCGGATGGCAGCCTCACAGATACGCAGTATTTT
NA	NA	TRBJ2-7	TRBV10-3	CAISDPAAYEQYF	TGTGCCATCAGTGACCCGGCGGCCTACGAGCAGTACTTC
NA	NA	TRBJ2-7	TRBV12-3/TRBV12-4	CASSLGFSYEQYF	TGTGCCAGCAGTTTAGGGTTTTCCTACGAGCAGTACTTC
NA	NA	TRBJ2-7	TRBV11-2	CASEDFSYEQYF	TGTGCCAGCGAGGACTTCTCGTACGAGCAGTACTTC
once	NA	TRBJ2-7	TRBV15	CATSRGGPPHEQYF	TGTGCCACCAGCAGAGGAGGTCCTCCCCACGAGCAGTACTTC
NA	NA	TRBJ2-3	TRBV6-2/TRBV6-3	CASSFQETDTQYF	TGTGCCAGCAGTTTCCAGGAGACAGATACGCAGTATTTT
NA	NA	TRBJ1-6	TRBV28	CASRAQTGLGSPLHF	TGTGCCAGCAGGGCACAGACTGGCCTAGGGTCACCCCTCCACTTT
NA	NA	TRBJ2-1	TRBV27	CASSAGAAYNEQFF	TGTGCCAGCAGTGCGGGGGCCGCCTACAATGAGCAGTTCTTC
NA	NA	TRBJ2-3	TRBV19	CASSIDAGKPTDTQYF	TGTGCCAGTAGTATAGATGCGGGTAAACCCACAGATACGCAGTATTTT
NA	TRBD2	TRBJ2-7	TRBV28	CASSLAAGGGWDEQYF	TGTGCCAGCAGTTTAGCGGCGGGAGGGGGATGGGACGAGCAGTACTTC
NA	TRBD1	TRBJ1-5	TRBV3-1/TRBV3-2	CASSQDLHRGRQPQHF	TGTGCCAGCAGCCAAGATCTACACAGGGGACGTCAGCCCCAGCATTTT
NA	NA	TRBJ1-5	TRBV30	CAWSAQGNQPQHF	TGTGCCTGGAGTGCCCAGGGGAATCAGCCCCAGCATTTT
NA	TRBD2	TRBJ2-3	TRBV27	CASSLKPPGSGGATLDTQYF	TGTGCCAGCAGTTTAAAACCCCCGGGGAGCGGGGGGGCAACATTAGATACGCAGTATTTT
once	TRBD1	TRBJ2-7	TRBV5-5	CASSLGPGQGTYEQYF	TGTGCCAGCAGCTTGGGGCCCGGACAGGGAACCTACGAGCAGTACTTC
NA	NA	TRBJ1-1	TRBV5-1	CASRDSTEAFF	TGCGCCAGCAGGGACAGCACTGAAGCTTTCTTT
NA	NA	TRBJ1-6	TRBV28	CATTREPTNSPLHF	TGTGCCACCACCAGGGAACCCACTAATTCACCCCTCCACTTT
few	NA	TRBJ2-7	TRBV7-8	CASSLAVRVEDEQYF	TGTGCCAGCAGCTTAGCGGTTCGGGTTGAGGACGAGCAGTACTTC
NA	TRBD2	TRBJ2-1	TRBV28	CASSLSTGRGHNEQFF	TGTGCCAGCAGTTTATCGACCGGGAGGGGCCACAATGAGCAGTTCTTC
NA	NA	TRBJ2-7	TRBV7-2	CASSYSSYEQYF	TGTGCCAGCAGCTACAGCTCCTACGAGCAGTACTTC
NA	NA	TRBJ1-6	TRBV29-1	CSVGPPTLSENSYNSPLHF	TGCAGCGTTGGTCCCCCCACTCTATCAGAAAACTCCTATAATTCACCCCTCCACTTT
NA	NA	TRBJ1-4	TRBV9	CASSVSGGSNEKLFF	TGTGCCAGCAGCGTATCGGGGGGCTCTAATGAAAAACTGTTTTTT
NA	TRBD1	TRBJ1-5	TRBV19	CASSTRQGFQPQHF	TGTGCCAGTAGTACCCGACAGGGGTTTCAGCCCCAGCATTTT
NA	NA	TRBJ1-1	TRBV7-3	CASSLRGRLLGGTEAFF	TGTGCCAGCAGCTTAAGGGGCAGGTTGCTAGGGGGCACTGAAGCTTTCTTT
NA	TRBD2	TRBJ2-7	TRBV7-9	CASSLGGLAGDFYEQYF	TGTGCCAGCAGCTTAGGGGGACTAGCGGGAGACTTCTACGAGCAGTACTTC
NA	NA	TRBJ1-2	TRBV6-5	CASSYSRGRGNYGYTF	TGTGCCAGCAGTTACTCGAGGGGCAGGGGAAACTATGGCTACACCTTC
NA	NA	TRBJ1-2	TRBV29-1	CSVVFRYGYTF	TGCAGCGTCGTCTTTCGCTATGGCTACACCTTC
NA	TRBD1	TRBJ1-2	TRBV9	CASSPLDRDFSGYTF	TGTGCCAGCAGCCCGTTGGACAGGGACTTTTCGGGCTACACCTTC
once	TRBD1	TRBJ1-5	TRBV28	CASSWGQGVFQPQHF	TGTGCCAGCAGTTGGGGACAGGGGGTATTTCAGCCCCAGCATTTT
NA	NA	TRBJ1-1	TRBV19	CASKWGNTEAFF	TGTGCCAGTAAATGGGGGAACACTGAAGCTTTCTTT
NA	TRBD2	TRBJ2-1	TRBV14	CASSQDRVAGRRGDEQFF	TGTGCCAGCAGCCAAGATCGGGTAGCGGGGAGACGGGGTGATGAGCAGTTCTTC
NA	TRBD1	TRBJ2-1	TRBV5-1	CASSSGGNEQFF	TGCGCCAGCAGCTCAGGGGGCAATGAGCAGTTCTTC
once	TRBD2	TRBJ2-2	TRBV24-1	CATSDLRTSPNTGELFF	TGTGCCACCAGTGATTTGAGGACTAGTCCGAACACCGGGGAGCTGTTTTTT
NA	NA	TRBJ1-1	TRBV25-1	CASSAQGTEAFF	TGTGCCAGCAGTGCACAGGGAACTGAAGCTTTCTTT
NA	NA	TRBJ2-7	TRBV2	CASSEQGPGEQYF	TGTGCCAGCAGTGAACAGGGGCCAGGGGAGCAGTACTTC
NA	TRBD2	TRBJ2-5	TRBV5-1	CASTWGLGQETQYF	TGCGCCAGCACCTGGGGACTAGGACAAGAGACCCAGTACTTC
once	NA	TRBJ1-5	TRBV5-6	CASSLEGRGGNQPQHF	TGTGCCAGCAGCTTGGAGGGCAGGGGAGGGAATCAGCCCCAGCATTTT
NA	NA	TRBJ1-2	TRBV28	CASSLYNPYGYTF	TGTGCCAGCAGTTTGTATAACCCCTATGGCTACACCTTC
few	NA	TRBJ1-3	TRBV19	CASSMGISPSGNTIYF	TGTGCCAGTAGTATGGGCATAAGCCCCTCTGGAAACACCATATATTTT
NA	TRBD1	TRBJ1-1	TRBV29-1	CSAAGQENTEAFF	TGCAGCGCAGCAGGACAGGAGAACACTGAAGCTTTCTTT
NA	NA	TRBJ1-5	TRBV28	CASSGDGYSNQPQHF	TGTGCCAGCAGTGGGGACGGTTATAGCAATCAGCCCCAGCATTTT
NA	TRBD1	TRBJ2-1	TRBV7-9	CASSFSTGAGEQFF	TGTGCCAGCAGTTTTTCCACAGGGGCGGGTGAGCAGTTCTTC
NA	NA	TRBJ2-7	TRBV12-3/TRBV12-4	CASSFTPYEQYF	TGTGCCAGCAGTTTCACACCCTACGAGCAGTACTTC
NA	NA	TRBJ2-7	TRBV9	CASSVASGPYEQYF	TGTGCCAGCAGCGTGGCGTCAGGGCCCTACGAGCAGTACTTC
NA	NA	TRBJ2-4	TRBV7-2	CASSQGWGAKNIQYF	TGTGCCAGCAGCCAGGGGTGGGGGGCCAAAAACATTCAGTACTTC
NA	TRBD1	TRBJ2-2	TRBV7-8	CASSFTLGQGAGELFF	TGTGCCAGCAGCTTCACCCTCGGACAGGGAGCCGGGGAGCTGTTTTTT
once	NA	TRBJ2-5	TRBV5-1	CASRALGLEQETQYF	TGCGCCAGCAGGGCCTTGGGGTTAGAGCAAGAGACCCAGTACTTC
NA	NA	TRBJ1-1	TRBV7-9	CASSLKQGTEAFF	TGTGCCAGCAGCTTAAAACAGGGCACTGAAGCTTTCTTT
NA	NA	TRBJ2-1	TRBV7-9	CASSLPGSSYNEQFF	TGTGCCAGCAGCTTACCAGGTAGCTCCTACAATGAGCAGTTCTTC
NA	NA	TRBJ1-4	TRBV5-1	CASSLGTANEKLFF	TGCGCCAGCAGCTTGGGGACTGCTAATGAAAAACTGTTTTTT
NA	NA	TRBJ1-5	TRBV6-5	CATRRDHNQPQHF	TGTGCCACCCGCCGGGACCACAATCAGCCCCAGCATTTT
NA	TRBD2	TRBJ2-1	TRBV27	CASRYSAGDVDNEQFF	TGTGCCAGCAGATACTCAGCGGGAGATGTGGACAATGAGCAGTTCTTC
NA	TRBD2	TRBJ2-1	TRBV4-1	CASSQGSSGDNEQFF	TGCGCCAGCAGCCAAGGGTCTAGCGGGGACAATGAGCAGTTCTTC
NA	NA	TRBJ1-3	TRBV30	CAWARTAKRESGNTIYF	TGTGCCTGGGCCCGTACGGCGAAGAGGGAGTCTGGAAACACCATATATTTT